The next 14 T cell receptor beta chains were all read from a single sample in a study of Ad26.COV2.S vaccination and SARS-CoV-2 variants. The data were produced by immunoSEQ multiplex PCR, yet TCRdb's version contains in-frame clones alone and is incomplete. The sample yields about 140,000 clones, approximately 90% seen once. The material sequenced was peripheral blood, taken after recovery from COVID-19. The source is a human donor who had recovered from COVID-19.

The CDR3 loop reads CASSQSFDEQFF. The CDR3 DNA reads as TGTGCCAGCAGCCAAAGTTTCGATGAGCAGTTCTTC. This sequence joins TRBV11-3 and TRBJ2-1; unclear D gene. The CDR3 contains 12 residues. The germline gives CDR1 SGHNT, CDR2 YENEEA. The V gene lost 5 bases and the J gene lost 8 bases, with 10 bases spanning the gap.

This clone was recorded a few times. This chain uses TRBV27 with TRBJ1-4, with D perhaps TRBD1 (5 bases). The length of the CDR3 is 13 residues. Trimming cost V 5 bases and J 4 bases, with 8 bases left between them. Germline V gives CDR1 MNHEY, CDR2 SMNVEV (reference sequence). Written as DNA, the CDR3 is TGTGCCAGCAGTACCGACAGTAATGAAAAACTGTTTTTT. This encodes CASSTDSNEKLFF.

This rearrangement joins TRBV3-1 (or the pseudogene TRBV3-2) to TRBJ2-7; D is uncertain. The CDR3 is 13 residues long. V lost 1 base and J 6 bases, leaving 10 bases between the germline ends. Germline values: CDR1 LGHDT, CDR2 YNNKEL (reference sequence). Here the CDR3 DNA reads TGTGCCAGCAGCCAAGTCGCTCGTTCCGAGCAGTACTTC. Translating gives CASSQVARSEQYF.

The CDR3 loop reads CASSYLQIGELFF. The CDR3 nucleotides read TGTGCCAGCAGTTACTTACAGATCGGGGAGCTGTTTTTT. V is TRBV6-6 and J is TRBJ2-2; D is unclear. Germline CDR1 MNHNY, CDR2 SVGAGI (reference sequence). The CDR3 runs to 13 residues. Trimming took 1 base from V and 7 from J, leaving 7 bases between them.

This clone was counted a single time. V gene TRBV10-2 combines with J gene TRBJ1-2; no clear D. The germline V and J ends were trimmed by 3 bases and 8 bases, with 13 bases remaining between them. CDR3 size: 13 residues. The germline CDR1 and CDR2 sequences are WSHSY and SAAADI. CDR3 in DNA: TGCGCCAGCAGTGAAAACTACATGTGGGGCTACACCTTC. Protein: CASSENYMWGYTF.

This clone appeared a few times. V and J are TRBV3-1 (or the pseudogene TRBV3-2) and TRBJ1-3, with D hard to call. CDR3 size: 12 residues. The germline V gene has CDR1 LGHDT and CDR2 YNNKEL (reference sequence). V was shortened by 10 bases and J by 3 bases, with 10 bases between the two germline ends. The CDR3, as DNA: TGTGCCACTTTAGGGCGTGGAAACACCATATATTTT. Translating gives CATLGRGNTIYF.

J is TRBJ1-3 and V is TRBV5-8; perhaps TRBD1 as D (6 bases). The CDR3 sequence is 15 residues long. V lost 2 bases and J 1 base, leaving 10 bases between the germline ends. Per germline, CDR1 SGHTS and CDR2 YDEGEE. The CDR3 here is CASSFGTLSGNTIYF. The CDR3 coding sequence is TGTGCCAGCAGCTTTGGGACACTTTCTGGAAACACCATATATTTT.

The rearrangement joins TRBV28 to TRBJ2-7; no clear D. This CDR3 has 12 amino acids. Per the germline V gene, CDR1 is MDHEN and CDR2 is SYDVKM. Deletions cut 4 bases from V and 3 bases from J, with 7 bases between. The chain's CDR3 is CASSSVDYEQYF. CDR3 DNA: TGTGCCAGCAGTTCCGTTGACTACGAGCAGTACTTC.

The J gene is TRBJ2-1, the V gene TRBV7-9, with 8 positions matching TRBD2. V was pared by 3 bases and J by 14 bases, with 6 bases of the junction left unmatched. The CDR3 runs to 12 residues. Germline V gene data show CDR1 as SEHNR and CDR2 as FQNEAQ (reference sequence). CDR3 in amino acids: CASSLTDGGEFF. The CDR3 DNA is TGTGCCAGCAGCTTGACAGACGGGGGGGAGTTCTTC.

The chain combines TRBV9 with TRBJ2-1; D is undetermined. The CDR3 extends over 15 amino acids. From germline, CDR1 is SGDLS and CDR2 YYNGEE. V lost 0 bases, J lost 0 bases, and 7 bases lay in between. In DNA form, the CDR3 reads TGTGCCAGCAGCGTAGGGGGAAACTCCTACAATGAGCAGTTCTTC. This translates into CASSVGGNSYNEQFF.

The chain carries TRBV7-2 and TRBJ2-7; maybe TRBD1 (6 bases). This CDR3 is 13 amino acids long. CDR1 SGHTA and CDR2 FQGNSA come from the germline V gene. The germline V and J ends were trimmed by 5 bases and 2 bases, with 10 bases remaining between them. Here the CDR3 reads CASSATGTYEQYF. The CDR3 region has the DNA TGTGCCAGCAGCGCAACAGGGACCTACGAGCAGTACTTC. Using reference TRBV7-2 and TRBJ2-7 for the parts outside the CDR3, the full variable domain is GAGVSQSPSNKVTEKGKDVELRCDPISGHTALYWYRQSLGQGLEFLIYFQGNSAPDKSGLPSDRFSAERTGGSVSTLTIQRTQQEDSAVYLCASSATGTYEQYFGPGTRLTVT.

This clone was counted at least ten times. The chain is built from TRBV6-2 or TRBV6-3 and TRBJ2-1, with D perhaps matching TRBD1 or TRBD2 (5 bases each). Trimming took 5 bases from V and 1 from J, leaving 12 bases between them. CDR1 and CDR2 (germline): MNHEY, SVGEGT. This CDR3 has 15 residues. CDR3 nucleotides: TGTGCCAGCAGTAACCGGGACGGATCCTACAATGAGCAGTTCTTC. Residues: CASSNRDGSYNEQFF.

The rearrangement links TRBV5-6 to TRBJ1-6, with TRBD1 matching over 7 bases. Germline loops: CDR1 SGHDT, CDR2 YYEEEE. The CDR3 is 14 residues long. V dropped 4 bases and J dropped 8; count of bases not matched to a gene: 6. CDR3 region: CASSAIDRDSPLHF. The CDR3 nucleotides read TGTGCCAGCAGCGCAATCGACAGGGATTCACCCCTCCACTTT. The full variable domain, its missing parts supplied by reference TRBV5-6 and TRBJ1-6, is DAGVTQSPTHLIKTRGQQVTLRCSPKSGHDTVSWYQQALGQGPQFIFQYYEEEERQRGNFPDRFSGHQFPNYSSELNVNALLLGDSALYLCASSAIDRDSPLHFGNGTRLTVT.

The V gene is TRBV7-8, the J gene TRBJ2-7; 8 positions agree with TRBD1. With 3 bases clipped from V and 6 bases from J, the junction kept 13 bases outside the gene matches. Germline CDR1 reads SGHVS; CDR2 reads FQNEAQ. CDR3 length equals 16 residues. Here the CDR3 reads CASSFTAGQASGEQYF. CDR3 DNA sequence: TGTGCCAGCAGCTTCACGGCGGGACAGGCCTCGGGCGAGCAGTACTTC.